This T cell receptor (beta chain) was captured in a study of blood T cell repertoires in COVID-19. Looking at the study overall: The United States, Italy and Spain supplied acute and convalescent COVID-19 samples. From T cells, B-cell-depleted T cells, or PBMCs came the material, which was cDNA or gDNA.

J was trimmed by 2 bases and V by 3 bases; bases with no gene match: 5. Germline-derived CDR1 and CDR2 are DFQATT and SNEGSKA (reference sequence). The CDR3 runs to 14 residues. This table comes from immunoSEQ multiplex PCR, and its TCRdb copy is limited to in-frame clones, with some not included. The sample holds 410,000 or so clones, about nine tenths seen once. The sequenced material came from peripheral blood. J is TRBJ2-5 and V is TRBV20-1; TRBD2 agrees at 8 bases. This receptor was obtained from a woman aged 40 to 55 with COVID-19, enrolled during active disease. As DNA, the CDR3 is TGCAGTGCTAGTTTAGCGGGGATACAAGAGACCCAGTACTTC. Translated, it gives CSASLAGIQETQYF.